A selection of T cell receptor beta chains follows, all from one sample in a study of CD4 T cell repertoires in COVID-19. Sequencing was performed with immunoSEQ multiplex PCR; in TCRdb, only in-frame clones are kept and a portion is missing. The sample comprises more than 65,000 clones, about 80% of which are singletons, and approximately 0.6% rests with the top ten. The sample was CD4+ T cells from peripheral blood, taken after recovery from COVID-19. The source is a human donor who had COVID-19. Each CDR3 is given with its conserved first and last residue. The D gene is left open where the match is weak. Clone size appears in some rows only: once, few, many, or a class for an expanded clone.

.	TRBV20-1	.	TRBJ2-3	TGCAGTGCTAGAGAAAAGGAGTATTTT	CSAREKEYF
TRBD1	TRBV27	.	TRBJ1-2	TGTGCCAGCAGTTTAGGGACAGGGGTAAATTATGGCTACACCTTC	CASSLGTGVNYGYTF
TRBD1	TRBV7-8	.	TRBJ2-7	TGTGCCAGCAGCGCCGAACAGGGGCCCTACGAGCAGTACTTC	CASSAEQGPYEQYF
TRBD2	TRBV6-1	few	TRBJ2-7	TGTGCCAGCAGTGAGATCGGGGGGGCCTACGAGCAGTACTTC	CASSEIGGAYEQYF
.	TRBV6-5	once	TRBJ1-2	TGTGCCAGTAGTAGAGGTGCTGGCTACACCTTC	CASSRGAGYTF
.	TRBV19	.	TRBJ2-1	TGTGCCAGTAGTATAGAGGGTAGTGGCTCCTACAATGAGCAGTTCTTC	CASSIEGSGSYNEQFF
TRBD1	TRBV30	.	TRBJ1-2	TGTGCCTGGAGTGGTGGCTCAACCCGACAGGGATTGAACTATGGCTACACCTTC	CAWSGGSTRQGLNYGYTF
.	TRBV5-5	.	TRBJ1-6	TGTGCCAGCAGCTTCTACAGTAATTCACCCCTCCACTTT	CASSFYSNSPLHF
TRBD1	TRBV12-3/TRBV12-4	few	TRBJ1-5	TGTGCCAGCAGTACAGGGGGGAATCAGCCCCAGCATTTT	CASSTGGNQPQHF
.	TRBV6-5	.	TRBJ1-1	TGTGCCAGCACCTACGTGGGGGGGCGAGCTTTCTTT	CASTYVGGRAFF
.	TRBV7-2	few	TRBJ1-2	TGTGCCAGCAGCTACCTAACAGGGAGCCCAGAGGGCTACACCTTC	CASSYLTGSPEGYTF
.	TRBV27	many	TRBJ2-1	TGTGCCAGCAGTTCGGCGGGGAAAGGTGGGAATGAGCAGTTCTTC	CASSSAGKGGNEQFF
.	TRBV12-3/TRBV12-4	.	TRBJ2-1	TGTGCCAGCAGTTTAAGGGCACCCGAGCAGTTCTTC	CASSLRAPEQFF
TRBD1	TRBV11-2	.	TRBJ1-6	TGTGCCAGCAGCGTGGGGACAGGTTCACCCCTCCACTTT	CASSVGTGSPLHF
.	TRBV14	.	TRBJ2-3	TGTGCCAGCAGCCTTACAGATACGCAGTATTTT	CASSLTDTQYF